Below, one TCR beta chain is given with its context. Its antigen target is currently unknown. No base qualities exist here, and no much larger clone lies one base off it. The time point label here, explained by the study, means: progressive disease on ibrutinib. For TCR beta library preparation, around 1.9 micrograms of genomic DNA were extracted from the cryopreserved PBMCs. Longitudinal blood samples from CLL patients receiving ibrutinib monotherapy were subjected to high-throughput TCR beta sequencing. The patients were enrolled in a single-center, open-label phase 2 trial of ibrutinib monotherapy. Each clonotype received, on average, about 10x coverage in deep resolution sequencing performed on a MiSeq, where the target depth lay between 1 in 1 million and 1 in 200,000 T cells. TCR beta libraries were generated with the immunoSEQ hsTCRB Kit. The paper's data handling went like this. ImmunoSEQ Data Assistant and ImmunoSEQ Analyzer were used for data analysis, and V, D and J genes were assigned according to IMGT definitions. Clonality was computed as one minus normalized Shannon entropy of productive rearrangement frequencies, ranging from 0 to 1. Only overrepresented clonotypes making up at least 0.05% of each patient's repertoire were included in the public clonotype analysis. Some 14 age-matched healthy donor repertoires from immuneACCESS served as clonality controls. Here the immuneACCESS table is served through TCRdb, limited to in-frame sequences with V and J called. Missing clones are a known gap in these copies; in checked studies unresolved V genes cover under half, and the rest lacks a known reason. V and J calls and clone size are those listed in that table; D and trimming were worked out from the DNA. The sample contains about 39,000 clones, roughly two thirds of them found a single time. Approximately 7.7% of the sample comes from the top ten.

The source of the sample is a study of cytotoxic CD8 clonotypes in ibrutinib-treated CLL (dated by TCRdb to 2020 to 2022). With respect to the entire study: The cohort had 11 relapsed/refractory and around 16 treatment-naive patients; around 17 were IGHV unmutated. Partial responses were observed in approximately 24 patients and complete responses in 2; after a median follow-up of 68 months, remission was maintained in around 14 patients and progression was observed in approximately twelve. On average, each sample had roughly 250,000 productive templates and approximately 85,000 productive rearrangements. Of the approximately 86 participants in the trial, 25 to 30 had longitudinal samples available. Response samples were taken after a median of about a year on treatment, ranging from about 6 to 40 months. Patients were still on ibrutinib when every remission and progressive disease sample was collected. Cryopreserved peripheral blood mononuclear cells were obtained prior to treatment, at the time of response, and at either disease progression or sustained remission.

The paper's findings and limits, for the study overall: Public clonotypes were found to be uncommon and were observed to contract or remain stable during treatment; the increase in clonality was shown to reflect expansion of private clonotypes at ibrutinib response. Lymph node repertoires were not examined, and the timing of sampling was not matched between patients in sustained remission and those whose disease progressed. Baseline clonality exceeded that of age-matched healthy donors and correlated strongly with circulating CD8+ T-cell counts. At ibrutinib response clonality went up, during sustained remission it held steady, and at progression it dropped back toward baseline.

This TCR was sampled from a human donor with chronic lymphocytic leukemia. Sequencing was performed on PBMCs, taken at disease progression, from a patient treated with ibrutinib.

The nucleotide sequence is TGTGCCAGCAGCCTCGGACGCGCAGATACGCAGTATTTT. Its amino acids are CASSLGRADTQYF. The V gene is TRBV5-8 and the J gene is TRBJ2-3, with no confident D gene call. The CDR1 and CDR2 encoded by the germline V gene are SGHTS and YDEGEE. Inclusive of the bounding cysteine and phenylalanine, the CDR3 is 13 residues long. The kept DNA is CDR3 alone, 39 bases in frame from the first base. The germline ends are 10 bases apart after V is trimmed by 4 bases and J by 4 bases.